This T cell receptor (beta chain) emerged from a study of cytomegalovirus exposure and HLA in healthy donors. The trim removed 0 bases at V and 1 base at J, leaving 3 bases unmatched. This CDR3 is 16 amino acids long. Germline CDR1 LGHNA, CDR2 YSLEER. PCR used 60 Vbeta primers and 13 Jbeta primers. Measured with immunoSEQ multiplex PCR; TCRdb has only the in-frame clones, and not every one. The sample has about 190,000 clones, 75% to 90% seen once. Findings and limits, study-wide: A few V segments could not be told apart, such as TRBV6-2 and TRBV6-3, and were left out.

Turning to this clone: Its antigen is not identified.

V usage is TRBV4-3 and J usage is TRBJ1-3; TRBD1 matches 7 bases. Material for sequencing was PBMCs. The clonotype was recovered from a man aged 40-49 years in good health and CMV-seropositive. The CDR3 region is CASSQDGRGSGNTIYF. DNA for the CDR3: TGCGCCAGCAGCCAAGACGGCAGGGGGTCTGGAAACACCATATATTTT.